A selection of T cell receptor beta chains follows, all from one sample in a study of blood T cell repertoires in COVID-19. This table comes from immunoSEQ multiplex PCR, and its TCRdb copy is limited to in-frame clones, with some not included. This table has about 120,000 clones, 65% to 90% appearing once. The specimen sequenced was peripheral blood. All receptors derive from a man older than 75 with acute or convalescent COVID-19. Both conserved end residues are part of each CDR3. The order of the fields is V gene, D gene, J gene, clone size, CDR3 protein, CDR3 DNA. A D gene is named only where the DNA matches it firmly. Size is stated for part of the rows, as once, few or many counts, or as a class when the clone is expanded.

TRBV9	.	TRBJ2-2	.	CASSARTANTGELFF	TGTGCCAGCAGCGCAAGGACAGCGAACACCGGGGAGCTGTTTTTT
TRBV9	.	TRBJ1-4	.	CASSVLSGGSGDEKLFF	TGTGCCAGCAGCGTTCTTTCGGGGGGCTCAGGAGATGAAAAACTGTTTTTT
TRBV7-9	TRBD1	TRBJ1-5	.	CASSGGQGATQPQHF	TGTGCCAGCAGCGGAGGACAGGGGGCAACTCAGCCCCAGCATTTT
TRBV6-2/TRBV6-3	.	TRBJ2-7	.	CASSYSLAGRAYEQYF	TGTGCCAGCAGTTACTCGCTAGCCGGACGGGCCTACGAGCAGTACTTC
TRBV11-1	TRBD2	TRBJ2-3	.	CASRSGGTDTQYF	TGTGCCAGCAGATCGGGGGGTACAGATACGCAGTATTTT
TRBV28	TRBD1	TRBJ2-1	.	CASAPGTGSYNEQFF	TGTGCCAGCGCTCCCGGGACAGGGTCGTACAATGAGCAGTTCTTC
TRBV19	TRBD1	TRBJ2-6	.	CASTLVGAGGMSGANVLTF	TGTGCCAGTACCCTTGTTGGGGCAGGGGGCATGAGTGGGGCCAACGTCCTGACTTTC
TRBV11-2	TRBD2	TRBJ2-5	once	CASSLSGGAMETQYF	TGTGCCAGCAGCCTTAGCGGGGGGGCGATGGAGACCCAGTACTTC
TRBV10-3	TRBD1	TRBJ2-3	.	CAIRATGGKDTQYF	TGTGCCATCAGGGCTACAGGGGGCAAAGATACGCAGTATTTT
TRBV18	TRBD1	TRBJ2-1	.	CASSPRTGDNEQFF	TGTGCCAGCTCACCACGGACAGGGGATAATGAGCAGTTCTTC
TRBV12-3/TRBV12-4	.	TRBJ2-2	.	CASSLSSLGELFF	TGTGCCAGCAGTTTGAGTTCCCTCGGGGAGCTGTTTTTT
TRBV27	.	TRBJ1-6	.	CASTTNVNSPLHF	TGTGCCAGCACCACAAACGTTAATTCACCCCTCCACTTT
TRBV5-1	.	TRBJ2-4	.	CASSLPTEKKDIQYF	TGCGCCAGCAGCCTACCGACAGAGAAAAAGGACATTCAGTACTTC
TRBV9	TRBD1	TRBJ1-3	.	CASSDTGGPGNTIYF	TGTGCCAGCAGCGACACAGGGGGCCCTGGAAACACCATATATTTT
TRBV11-2	TRBD1	TRBJ2-7	.	CASSLGSGGYEQYF	TGTGCCAGCAGCTTAGGTTCAGGGGGCTACGAGCAGTACTTC
TRBV28	.	TRBJ2-7	.	CASSQAGGSYEQYF	TGTGCCAGCAGTCAGGCGGGTGGCTCCTACGAGCAGTACTTC
TRBV27	TRBD2	TRBJ2-7	.	CASSLLAGGSYEQYF	TGTGCCAGCAGTTTACTAGCGGGGGGATCCTACGAGCAGTACTTC
TRBV9	TRBD1	TRBJ1-2	once	CASSAGQAYYTF	TGTGCCAGCAGCGCGGGACAGGCCTACTACACCTTC
TRBV7-9	.	TRBJ1-1	.	CASSSGILNTEAFF	TGTGCCAGCAGCTCGGGGATATTGAACACTGAAGCTTTCTTT
TRBV24-1	.	TRBJ1-5	.	CATSDPEGPGHGSNQPQHF	TGTGCCACCAGTGATCCCGAGGGTCCGGGACATGGGAGCAATCAGCCCCAGCATTTT
TRBV18	.	TRBJ1-2	few	CASSPGGQYGYTF	TGTGCCAGCTCACCCGGGGGGCAGTATGGCTACACCTTC
TRBV5-4	TRBD1	TRBJ1-4	.	CASSAGQGAREKLFF	TGTGCCAGCAGCGCAGGACAGGGGGCGCGAGAAAAACTGTTTTTT
TRBV11-2	TRBD1	TRBJ1-2	.	CASTDDRASGYTF	TGTGCCAGCACCGATGACAGGGCGTCTGGCTACACCTTC
TRBV28	.	TRBJ1-5	.	CASSLALGIQPQHF	TGTGCCAGCAGTCTAGCGCTGGGGATTCAGCCCCAGCATTTT
TRBV19	.	TRBJ1-5	once	CASSFRGNQPQHF	TGTGCCAGTAGTTTCAGGGGAAATCAGCCCCAGCATTTT
TRBV9	TRBD1	TRBJ1-5	few	CASSGTGSSNQPQHF	TGTGCCAGCAGCGGGACAGGGAGTAGCAATCAGCCCCAGCATTTT
TRBV18	.	TRBJ2-3	.	CASSPLGASDTQYF	TGTGCCAGCTCACCATTGGGGGCGTCAGATACGCAGTATTTT
TRBV9	TRBD1	TRBJ2-3	.	CASSPGQAEVDMQYF	TGTGCCAGCAGCCCGGGACAGGCGGAGGTAGATATGCAGTATTTT
TRBV27	.	TRBJ1-3	.	CASSTRGSSGNTIYF	TGTGCCAGCAGTACCAGGGGAAGCTCTGGAAACACCATATATTTT
TRBV6-5	.	TRBJ2-1	.	CASTIGQGNNNEQFF	TGTGCCAGCACGATTGGCCAGGGTAATAACAATGAGCAGTTCTTC
TRBV3-1/TRBV3-2	.	TRBJ1-2	once	CASSRDTALGYTF	TGTGCCAGCAGCCGGGACACGGCCTTGGGCTACACCTTC
TRBV30	TRBD1	TRBJ1-2	.	CAWSLSDRARNGYTF	TGTGCCTGGTCCCTCTCGGACAGGGCCCGCAATGGCTACACCTTC
TRBV19	.	TRBJ1-2	few	CASSRIGGTNYGYTF	TGTGCCAGTAGCCGCATCGGGGGGACTAACTATGGCTACACCTTC
TRBV28	TRBD2	TRBJ2-4	.	CASSLAVSGSYIQYF	TGTGCCAGCAGTTTAGCAGTGAGCGGGAGTTACATTCAGTACTTC
TRBV11-2	.	TRBJ2-3	.	CATIGADTQYF	TGTGCCACCATAGGGGCGGATACGCAGTATTTT
TRBV28	TRBD1	TRBJ1-6	.	CASSLFDRGKGNSPLHF	TGTGCCAGCAGTTTGTTCGACAGGGGAAAAGGGAATTCACCCCTCCACTTT
TRBV7-9	.	TRBJ2-2	.	CASRHRDSKTNTGELFF	TGTGCCAGCAGGCACCGGGACTCGAAAACGAACACCGGGGAGCTGTTTTTT
TRBV20-1	.	TRBJ1-4	.	CSAKGPTKLFF	TGCAGTGCAAAGGGGCCGACGAAACTGTTTTTT
TRBV29-1	.	TRBJ1-3	.	CSVEAGTGNTIYF	TGCAGCGTTGAGGCCGGGACTGGAAACACCATATATTTT
TRBV7-9	TRBD1	TRBJ1-1	.	CASSPRTGADTEAFF	TGTGCCAGCAGCCCCCGGACAGGGGCCGACACTGAAGCTTTCTTT
TRBV6-5	TRBD1	TRBJ1-2	.	CASSRRDRSYGYTF	TGTGCCAGCAGCCGCCGGGACAGGAGCTATGGCTACACCTTC
TRBV24-1	.	TRBJ2-5	.	CATSDPNSEETQYF	TGTGCCACCAGTGACCCTAATTCCGAGGAGACCCAGTACTTC
TRBV23-1	.	TRBJ2-7	.	CASNLEQYF	TGCGCCAGCAATCTCGAGCAGTACTTC
TRBV4-1	TRBD1	TRBJ2-3	once	CASSQSRQGVSDTQYF	TGCGCCAGCAGCCAAAGCCGACAGGGTGTTTCTGATACGCAGTATTTT
TRBV23-1	TRBD1	TRBJ2-7	.	CASGQKTGENYEQYF	TGCGCCAGCGGCCAAAAGACAGGGGAGAACTACGAGCAGTACTTC
TRBV5-1	TRBD1	TRBJ2-5	.	CASSRWPGQGDSRETQYF	TGCGCCAGCAGCCGATGGCCGGGACAGGGAGACAGTAGAGAGACCCAGTACTTC
TRBV5-1	TRBD1	TRBJ1-2	.	CASSAKQGPNYGYTF	TGCGCCAGCAGCGCAAAACAGGGGCCTAACTATGGCTACACCTTC
TRBV11-2	.	TRBJ1-1	.	CAHSWAGGTEAFF	TGTGCCCATTCCTGGGCGGGCGGCACTGAAGCTTTCTTT
TRBV29-1	.	TRBJ1-1	.	CSSQTGRSTEAFF	TGCAGCTCTCAGACAGGTAGAAGTACTGAAGCTTTCTTT
TRBV5-6	TRBD1	TRBJ2-1	.	CASSGDQGATYNEQFF	TGTGCCAGCAGCGGGGATCAGGGGGCGACCTACAATGAGCAGTTCTTC